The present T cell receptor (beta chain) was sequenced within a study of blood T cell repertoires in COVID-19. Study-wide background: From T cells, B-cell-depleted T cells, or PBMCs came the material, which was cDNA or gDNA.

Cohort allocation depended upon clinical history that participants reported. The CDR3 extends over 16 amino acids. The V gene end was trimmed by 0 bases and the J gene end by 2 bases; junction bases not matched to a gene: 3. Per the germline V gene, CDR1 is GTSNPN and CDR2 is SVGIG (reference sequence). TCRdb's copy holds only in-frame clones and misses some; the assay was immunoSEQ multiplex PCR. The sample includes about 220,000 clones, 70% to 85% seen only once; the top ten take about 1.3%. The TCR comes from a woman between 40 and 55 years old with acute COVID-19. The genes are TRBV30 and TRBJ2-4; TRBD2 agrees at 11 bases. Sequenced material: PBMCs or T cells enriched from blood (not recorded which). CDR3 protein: CAWSVGLAASKNIQYF. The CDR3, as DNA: TGTGCCTGGAGTGTGGGACTAGCGGCTTCCAAAAACATTCAGTACTTC.